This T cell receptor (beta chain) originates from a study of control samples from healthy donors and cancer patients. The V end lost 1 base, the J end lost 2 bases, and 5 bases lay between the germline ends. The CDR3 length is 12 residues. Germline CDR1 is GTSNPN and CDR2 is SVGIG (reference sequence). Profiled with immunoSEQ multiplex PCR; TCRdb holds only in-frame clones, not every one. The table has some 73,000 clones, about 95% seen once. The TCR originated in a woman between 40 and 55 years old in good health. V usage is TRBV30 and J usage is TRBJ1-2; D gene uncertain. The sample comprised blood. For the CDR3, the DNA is TGTGCCTGGAGTGGACTCAACTATGGCTACACCTTC. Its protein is CAWSGLNYGYTF.